Below, 15 T cell receptor beta chains from the same sample are listed, as sequenced in a study of blood T cell repertoires in COVID-19. Clones were sequenced by immunoSEQ multiplex PCR, and TCRdb holds only the in-frame ones, with some missing. The table records approximately 300,000 clones, roughly nine tenths of them present only once. The sample was PBMCs or T cells enriched from blood (not recorded which). Receptors were obtained from a woman in her twenties or thirties who had recovered from COVID-19.

V is TRBV6-5 and J is TRBJ2-2; TRBD2 is a possible D gene (6 bases). V lost 6 bases and J 8 bases, leaving 13 bases between the germline ends. The CDR3 totals 13 residues. Looked up from germline, CDR1 is MNHEY and CDR2 is SVGAGI. CDR3 DNA: TGTGCCAGCAGACCGGGACTCTCGGGGGAGCTGTTTTTT. Protein product: CASRPGLSGELFF.

The chain recombines TRBV30 with TRBJ2-1; 10 bases match TRBD2. V shed 4 bases and J 6 bases; nucleotides not matched to a gene: 12. Germline V lookup: CDR1 GTSNPN, CDR2 SVGIG (reference sequence). The CDR3 spans 16 residues. The DNA of the CDR3 is TGTGCCTGGACAGGACTAGCGGCGGCGGGTCGCAATGAGCAGTTCTTC. Translating it yields CAWTGLAAAGRNEQFF.

The genes are TRBV19 and TRBJ2-5, with a possible D match to TRBD1 (6 bases). Germline V gene sequence: CDR1 LNHDA, CDR2 SQIVND (reference sequence). This CDR3 region has 15 residues. With 6 bases removed from V and 1 base from J, the gap between germline ends came to 15 bases. The CDR3 reads CASRPKQGTQETQYF. The DNA for the CDR3 is TGTGCCAGTAGGCCTAAACAGGGAACCCAAGAGACCCAGTACTTC.

The chain links TRBV7-9 to TRBJ1-2, with D possibly TRBD1 on 5 matching bases. The CDR3 is 16 amino acids. The germline V gene has CDR1 SEHNR and CDR2 FQNEAQ (reference sequence). V was pared by 5 bases and J by 0 bases, with 16 bases between. The CDR3 nucleotides are TGTGCCAGCAGCCCTTATCCCGACAGATCTAACTATGGCTACACCTTC. Amino acid sequence: CASSPYPDRSNYGYTF.

The V call is TRBV7-9, the J call TRBJ1-2; 8 nucleotides align to TRBD1. The CDR3 covers 14 residues. Germline V gene data show CDR1 as SEHNR and CDR2 as FQNEAQ (reference sequence). J gave up 8 bases and V 4 bases, and 9 bases lay outside the gene matches. The CDR3 sequence is CASSSGTGFVGYTF. CDR3 nucleotide sequence: TGTGCCAGCAGCTCAGGGACAGGTTTCGTAGGCTACACCTTC.

The J gene is TRBJ1-2, the V gene TRBV27, with a possible D match to TRBD1 (5 bases). The CDR3 totals 14 residues. The germline CDR1 and CDR2 sequences are MNHEY and SMNVEV (reference sequence). The ends were cut back, 2 bases at V and 0 bases at J, with 7 bases in the middle. CDR3 residues: CASSLRGTNYGYTF. The CDR3 bases are TGTGCCAGCAGTTTACGGGGGACTAACTATGGCTACACCTTC.

The rearrangement uses TRBV30 and TRBJ1-1; 7 nucleotides match TRBD1. Germline lookup yields CDR1 GTSNPN and CDR2 SVGIG (reference sequence). V was clipped by 3 bases and J by 5 bases; unmatched bases: 9. CDR3 length: 14 amino acids. CDR3 nucleotide sequence: TGTGCCTGGAGGTCAGGCCAGGGGGTTACTGAAGCTTTCTTT. Encoded protein: CAWRSGQGVTEAFF. Together with reference TRBV30 and TRBJ1-1, the CDR3 gives the full variable domain: SQTIHQWPATLVQPVGSPLSLECTVEGTSNPNLYWYRQAAGRGLQLLFYSVGIGQISSEVPQNLSASRPQDRQFILSSKKLLLSDSGFYLCAWRSGQGVTEAFFGQGTRLTVV.

The rearrangement joins TRBV27 to TRBJ1-1; no reliable D call. The germline V and J ends were trimmed by 2 bases and 0 bases, with 19 bases remaining between them. Germline CDR1 reads MNHEY; CDR2 reads SMNVEV (reference sequence). The CDR3 runs 18 residues. The CDR3 bases are TGTGCCAGCAGTTTAGATTCGGGGATGGGAGCAATGAACACTGAAGCTTTCTTT. Protein sequence: CASSLDSGMGAMNTEAFF.

The rearrangement links TRBV6-5 to TRBJ1-1, with D unresolved. Trimming shortened V by 0 bases and J by 7 bases, and 15 bases separated the two germline ends. CDR3 length: 15 residues. Germline V gene lookup returns CDR1 MNHEY and CDR2 SVGAGI. CDR3 in amino acids: CASSYSGHGPIEAFF. In nucleotides, the CDR3 is TGTGCCAGCAGTTACTCGGGCCACGGCCCCATTGAAGCTTTCTTT.

The chain employs TRBV18 and TRBJ1-1; D remains ambiguous. This CDR3 is built from 13 residues. CDR1 is KGHSH and CDR2 is LQKENI in the germline V gene. Trimming removed 1 base from V and 7 bases from J, with 10 bases in between. The CDR3 protein is CASSPRREREAFF. CDR3 DNA: TGTGCCAGCTCACCACGGCGGGAGCGTGAAGCTTTCTTT.

The chain uses TRBV25-1 and TRBJ2-5, with D tentatively TRBD2 (5 bases). Germline-derived CDR1 and CDR2 are MGHDK and SYGVNS. This CDR3 is built from 12 residues. V shed 6 bases and J shed 4 bases, with 9 bases lying between them. For the CDR3, the DNA is TGTGCCAGCAGGGGAGACGGAGAGACCCAGTACTTC. This sequence encodes CASRGDGETQYF.

The chain uses TRBV7-2 and TRBJ1-4; TRBD1 aligns across 7 bases. The CDR3 sequence is 14 residues long. With V trimmed by 5 bases and J by 11 bases, 11 bases remained unmatched. Germline CDR1 and CDR2: SGHTA and FQGNSA. The CDR3 protein is CASSPGTVPGKLFF. The CDR3 DNA is TGTGCCAGCAGCCCCGGGACAGTCCCCGGTAAACTGTTTTTT.

This chain connects TRBV5-4 to TRBJ2-2; 11 bases match TRBD2. J lost 7 bases, V lost 3 bases, and 11 bases had no gene match. This CDR3 spans 17 amino acids. Germline V lookup: CDR1 SGHNT, CDR2 YYREEE (reference sequence). This CDR3 is CASSWGVTSGAGGELFF. In DNA form, the CDR3 reads TGTGCCAGCAGCTGGGGGGTGACTAGCGGGGCCGGCGGGGAGCTGTTTTTT.

The chain employs TRBV30 and TRBJ1-5; no clear D. The CDR3 contains 12 residues. Germline CDR1 is GTSNPN and CDR2 is SVGIG (reference sequence). V was clipped by 2 bases and J by 9 bases, with 11 bases between them. In DNA, the CDR3 is TGTGCCTGGAGTCCCGGTAGTGGGCCCCAGCATTTT. The encoded protein is CAWSPGSGPQHF.

V usage is TRBV19 and J usage is TRBJ1-1; no clear D. The germline V and J ends were trimmed by 8 bases and 1 base, with 11 bases remaining between them. Germline CDR1 LNHDA, CDR2 SQIVND (reference sequence). CDR3 length: 13 residues. As DNA, the CDR3 is TGTGCCAGTCATAACGTCGGGAACACTGAAGCTTTCTTT. This gives the protein CASHNVGNTEAFF.